These 5 T cell receptor beta chains share one sample of origin, sequenced in a study of glioma-infiltrating T cells. Amplification of TCR alpha and beta CDR3 regions from RNA used iRepertoire nested multiplex PCR. A single record per CDR3 protein comes from TCRdb applying MiXCR to the multiplex PCR reads. The repertoire consists of roughly 350,000 distinct CDR3 sequences, with roughly two fifths occurring once and the leading ten covering around 12%. The specimen was glioma tissue, nonneoplastic brain tissue, or PBMCs (not recorded which). Source of these receptors: a human donor with low-grade glioma or glioblastoma, undergoing nonglioma brain surgery, or in good health (not recorded which).

This clonotype was counted only a few times. CDR3 loop: CSATPGHEQYF. In DNA form, the CDR3 reads TGCAGTGCTACCCCGGGCCACGAGCAGTACTTC. The gene calls are TRBV20-1 and TRBJ2-7; unclear D gene. This CDR3 spans 11 amino acids. The V end was cut by 4 bases, the J end by 5 bases, with 9 bases between. Per germline, CDR1 DFQATT and CDR2 SNEGSKA (reference sequence).

As regards this clonotype: A read error may produce the germline difference seen at one junction end. This chain joins TRBV4-1 and TRBJ1-1, with unresolved D. The CDR3 extends over 14 amino acids. Germline loops: CDR1 MGHRA, CDR2 YSYEKL. The CDR3, as DNA: TGCGCCAGCAGCCCGATTGGAGTGAACACTGAAGTTTTCTTT. This encodes CASSPIGVNTEVFF.

This clonotype showed up just once. V is TRBV5-1 and J is TRBJ1-4, with 8 bases fitting TRBD1. CDR3 size: 14 residues. Germline loops: CDR1 SGHRS, CDR2 YFSETQ. J gave up 7 bases and V 2 bases, and 4 bases lay outside the gene matches. The CDR3 protein is CASSFGQGGEKLFF. Written as DNA, the CDR3 is TGCGCCAGCAGCTTTGGACAGGGAGGTGAAAAACTGTTTTTT. Together with reference TRBV5-1 and TRBJ1-4, the CDR3 gives the full variable domain: KAGVTQTPRYLIKTRGQQVTLSCSPISGHRSVSWYQQTPGQGLQFLFEYFSETQRNKGNFPGRFSGRQFSNSRSEMNVSTLELGDSALYLCASSFGQGGEKLFFGSGTQLSVL.

The CDR3 sequence: CASSPLILGANTEAFF. The CDR3 DNA sequence: TGTGCCAGCAGCCCACTTATATTAGGGGCGAACACTGAAGCTTTCTTT. The chain uses TRBV7-2 and TRBJ1-1; TRBD1 is a possible D gene (5 bases). Trimming stripped 5 bases from V and 1 base from J, with 17 bases between. Germline V gene sequence: CDR1 SGHTA, CDR2 FQGNSA. This CDR3 contains 16 residues.

The chain uses TRBV2 and TRBJ2-4, with a possible D match to TRBD2 (5 bases). The V gene's germline CDR1 is SNHLY and CDR2 FYNNEI. Trimming cost V 3 bases and J 5 bases, with 5 bases left between them. This CDR3 is 12 amino acids long. DNA for the CDR3: TGTGCCAGCAGTGACGGGGAAAACATTCAGTACTTC. As protein: CASSDGENIQYF.